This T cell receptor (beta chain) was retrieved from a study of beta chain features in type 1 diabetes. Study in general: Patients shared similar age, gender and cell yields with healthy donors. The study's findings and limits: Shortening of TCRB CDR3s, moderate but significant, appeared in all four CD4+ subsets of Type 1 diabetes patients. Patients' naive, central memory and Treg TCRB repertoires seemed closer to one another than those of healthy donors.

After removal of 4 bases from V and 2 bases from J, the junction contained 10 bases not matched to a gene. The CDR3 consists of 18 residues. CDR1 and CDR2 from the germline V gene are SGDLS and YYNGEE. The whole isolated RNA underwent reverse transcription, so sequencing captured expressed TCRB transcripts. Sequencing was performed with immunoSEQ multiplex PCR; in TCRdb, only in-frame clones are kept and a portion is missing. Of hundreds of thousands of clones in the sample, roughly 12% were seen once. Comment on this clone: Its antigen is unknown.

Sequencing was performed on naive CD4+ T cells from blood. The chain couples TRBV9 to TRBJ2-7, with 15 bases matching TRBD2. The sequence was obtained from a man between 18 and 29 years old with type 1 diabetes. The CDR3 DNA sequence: TGTGCCAGCAGCACTCCCGGGACTAGCGGGGGGCCCGCCTACGAGCAGTACTTC. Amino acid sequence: CASSTPGTSGGPAYEQYF.